Following are 10 T cell receptor beta chains from one sample sequenced in a study of cytotoxic CD8 clonotypes in ibrutinib-treated CLL. Assay used: immunoSEQ multiplex PCR; TCRdb lists only in-frame clones, some missing. Among tens of thousands of clones, 68% were seen once, and the ten largest hold around 28%. The sequencing used PBMCs, collected after 24 months of ibrutinib treatment. Receptors were obtained from a human donor with chronic lymphocytic leukemia.

This clone was detected only a few times. The rearrangement uses TRBV2 and TRBJ1-1; D is uncertain. Germline-derived CDR1 and CDR2 are SNHLY and FYNNEI. The V and J ends lost 6 bases and 5 bases respectively, with 10 bases between them. The CDR3 consists of 12 residues. CDR3 protein: CASRPRWTEAFF. The CDR3 nucleotides read TGTGCCAGCAGGCCAAGGTGGACTGAAGCTTTCTTT.

This chain joins TRBV13 and TRBJ1-1; tentative D call: TRBD1 (6 bases). The CDR3 totals 15 residues. Per germline, CDR1 PRHDT and CDR2 FYEKMQ (reference sequence). Trimming took off 4 bases at V and 4 bases at J, with 16 bases between the two ends. Here the CDR3 DNA reads TGTGCCAGCAGCTCGGGGGCTTACCGGCCCACTGAAGCTTTCTTT. Its protein product is CASSSGAYRPTEAFF. Based on the CDR3 plus reference TRBV13 and TRBJ1-1, the full variable domain is AAGVIQSPRHLIKEKRETATLKCYPIPRHDTVYWYQQGPGQDPQFLISFYEKMQSDKGSIPDRFSAQQFSDYHSELNMSSLELGDSALYFCASSSGAYRPTEAFFGQGTRLTVV.

The chain employs TRBV21-1 and TRBJ1-2. TRBV21-1 is designated a pseudogene. The CDR3 loop spans 16 amino acids. The CDR3 DNA follows: TGTGCCAGCAGCCCCGCGGACCCTATCAAGTACTATGGCTACACCTTC. Amino acid sequence: CASSPADPIKYYGYTF.

V gene TRBV4-1 combines with J gene TRBJ1-4, with 9 nucleotides matching TRBD1. The V and J ends lost 2 bases and 6 bases, in that order; junction bases with no gene match: 1. Looked up from germline, CDR1 is MGHRA and CDR2 is YSYEKL. The CDR3 contains 14 residues. The CDR3 spells CASSQTGGDEKLFF. The CDR3 coding sequence is TGCGCCAGCAGCCAAACAGGGGGCGATGAAAAACTGTTTTTT.

CDR3 sequence reads: CASRDRDNQPQHF. The CDR3 DNA reads as TGCGCCAGCCGGGACAGGGATAATCAGCCCCAGCATTTT. V gene TRBV5-1 combines with J gene TRBJ1-5; 9 nucleotides align to TRBD1. CDR3 length equals 13 residues. Germline CDR1 SGHRS, CDR2 YFSETQ. J gave up 4 bases and V 7 bases, and 3 bases lay outside the gene matches.

The CDR3 DNA is TGTGCCAGCAGCTTGGAACTAACCGGGGAGCTGTTTTTT. Its translation is CASSLELTGELFF. The rearrangement links TRBV5-6 to TRBJ2-2; D call uncertain. Per the germline V gene, CDR1 is SGHDT and CDR2 is YYEEEE. Trimming took 0 bases from V and 5 from J, leaving 5 bases between them. This CDR3 comprises 13 residues.

The rearrangement joins TRBV27 to TRBJ2-2; 11 bases line up with TRBD2. V shed 7 bases, J shed 3 bases, and the junction held 7 bases outside the gene matches. The CDR3 is 16 amino acids. CDR1 and CDR2 from the germline V gene are MNHEY and SMNVEV (reference sequence). CDR3 bases: TGTGCCAGCACCATTAGCGGGGGGGCCGACACCGGGGAGCTGTTTTTT. It yields the protein CASTISGGADTGELFF.

The V call is TRBV6-1, the J call TRBJ2-7; 8 bases agree with TRBD1. The CDR3 sequence is 15 residues long. The V and J ends lost 7 bases and 0 bases, in that order; junction bases with no gene match: 8. Germline lookup yields CDR1 MNHNS and CDR2 SASEGT. Here the CDR3 reads CASTQDRVVSYEQYF. The CDR3, as DNA: TGTGCCAGCACCCAGGACAGGGTGGTCTCCTACGAGCAGTACTTC.

The rearrangement joins TRBV19 to TRBJ1-2; D call uncertain. The ends were cut back, 2 bases at V and 1 base at J, with 11 bases in the middle. The CDR3 extends over 15 amino acids. Germline V gene data show CDR1 as LNHDA and CDR2 as SQIVND (reference sequence). The CDR3 loop reads CASSISQLLNYGYTF. CDR3 sequence (DNA): TGTGCCAGTAGTATAAGTCAGCTTCTTAACTATGGCTACACCTTC.

V gene TRBV10-1 combines with J gene TRBJ2-7; the D gene is possibly TRBD2 (6 bases). V lost 0 bases and J lost 1, with 10 bases in between. The CDR3 spans 15 residues. CDR1 and CDR2 (germline): WNHNN, SYGVQD (reference sequence). The CDR3 DNA is TGCGCCAGCAGTGAGTCGGCGGGGCCTTCCTACGAGCAGTACTTC. Its protein product is CASSESAGPSYEQYF.